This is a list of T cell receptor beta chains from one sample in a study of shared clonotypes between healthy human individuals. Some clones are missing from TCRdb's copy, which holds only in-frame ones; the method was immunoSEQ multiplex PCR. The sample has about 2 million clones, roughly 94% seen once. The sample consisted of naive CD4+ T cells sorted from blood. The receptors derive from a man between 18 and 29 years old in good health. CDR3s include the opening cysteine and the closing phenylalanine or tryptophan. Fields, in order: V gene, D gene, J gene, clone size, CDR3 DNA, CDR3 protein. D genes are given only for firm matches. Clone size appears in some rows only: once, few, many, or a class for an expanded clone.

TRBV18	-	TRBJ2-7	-	TGTGCCAGCTCACCTCTTGACACCTCCTACGAGCAGTACTTC	CASSPLDTSYEQYF
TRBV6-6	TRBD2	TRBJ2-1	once	TGTGCCAGCAGTTACTTGGCCGGGGGGACTGAGAGGGAGCAGTTCTTC	CASSYLAGGTEREQFF
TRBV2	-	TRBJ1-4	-	TGTGCCAGCAGTGAGGAAGCAGCAACTAATGAAAAACTGTTTTTT	CASSEEAATNEKLFF
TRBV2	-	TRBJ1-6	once	TGTGCCAGCAGCCCCCCCGGGGGGTGGAATTCACCCCTCCACTTT	CASSPPGGWNSPLHF
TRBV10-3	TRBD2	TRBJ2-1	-	TGTGCCATCAGTGAGTCATCTAGCGGGGTCTGGTCTTACAATGAGCAGTTCTTC	CAISESSSGVWSYNEQFF
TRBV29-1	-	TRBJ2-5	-	TGCAGCGTTGAAGATCGGAGTAGTAAAGAGACCCAGTACTTC	CSVEDRSSKETQYF
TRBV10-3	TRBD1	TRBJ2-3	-	TGTGCCATCAGTGAGTCGGACAGGAATGGAGATACGCAGTATTTT	CAISESDRNGDTQYF
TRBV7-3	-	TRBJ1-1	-	TGTGCCAGCAGCTTAGGCTCGCTTAGAGGCCGTCTGCGAGGCACTGAAGCTTTCTTT	CASSLGSLRGRLRGTEAFF
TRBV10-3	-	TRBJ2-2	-	TGTGCCATCAAAGGACAGAATTCGAACACCGGGGAGCTGTTTTTT	CAIKGQNSNTGELFF
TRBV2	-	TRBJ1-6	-	TGTGCCAGCAGGGGTGAACAGGGCGCCTATAATTCACCCCTCCACTTT	CASRGEQGAYNSPLHF
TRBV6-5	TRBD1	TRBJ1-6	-	TGTGCCAGCAGACAGGGGAGTAATTCACCCCTCCACTTT	CASRQGSNSPLHF
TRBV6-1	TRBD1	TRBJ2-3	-	TGTGCCAGCAGTGAACTGGGGAGGACAGGGGGCGGCACAGATACGCAGTATTTT	CASSELGRTGGGTDTQYF
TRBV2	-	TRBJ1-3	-	TGTGCCAGCAGTCAGGGGAACACTGGAAACACCATATATTTT	CASSQGNTGNTIYF
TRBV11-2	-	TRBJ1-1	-	TGTGCCAGCAGCTTAAATGGGTTTAACACTGAAGCTTTCTTT	CASSLNGFNTEAFF
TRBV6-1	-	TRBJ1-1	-	TGTGCCAGCAGTACCCCAGGCAACACTGAAGCTTTCTTT	CASSTPGNTEAFF
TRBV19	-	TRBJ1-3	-	TGTGCCAGTACCCTAGGTCGGTGGACACTTGGAAACACCATATATTTT	CASTLGRWTLGNTIYF
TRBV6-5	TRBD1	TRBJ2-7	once	TGTGCCAGCAGCAGGACAGGGGTTTACTACGAGCAGTACTTC	CASSRTGVYYEQYF
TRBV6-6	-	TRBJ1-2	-	TGTGCCAGCATGGGGGGGGCCGACTATGGCTACACCTTC	CASMGGADYGYTF
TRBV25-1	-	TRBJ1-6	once	TGTGCCAGCTCGACCGCTAGCTCCTATAATTCACCCCTCCACTTT	CASSTASSYNSPLHF